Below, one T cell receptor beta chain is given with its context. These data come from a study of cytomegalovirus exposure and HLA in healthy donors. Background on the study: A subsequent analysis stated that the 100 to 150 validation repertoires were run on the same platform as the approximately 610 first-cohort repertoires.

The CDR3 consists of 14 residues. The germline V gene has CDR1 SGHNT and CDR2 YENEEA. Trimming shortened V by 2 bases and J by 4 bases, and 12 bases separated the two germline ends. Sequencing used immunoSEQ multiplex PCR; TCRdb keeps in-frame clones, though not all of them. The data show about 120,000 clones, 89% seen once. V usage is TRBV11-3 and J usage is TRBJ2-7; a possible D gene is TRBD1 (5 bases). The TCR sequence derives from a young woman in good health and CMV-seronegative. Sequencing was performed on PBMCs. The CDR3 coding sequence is TGTGCCAGCAGCTTAACAGGATCCGAATACGAGCAGTACTTC. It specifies CASSLTGSEYEQYF.